One sample yielded the 23 T cell receptor beta chains listed below, sequenced in a study of T-cell reconstitution after alpha-beta-depleted transplantation in children. Unique molecular identifiers were built into the TCRbeta library. Using its own MiXCR run on the PCR reads, TCRdb lists one record per CDR3 protein. The sample carries 440,000 or so distinct CDR3 sequences, 43% recorded once. The sample was PBMCs, taken before TCRalphabeta/CD19-depleted stem cell transplant. Every receptor here comes from a girl between 2 and 10 years old with aplastic anemia, due to receive a stem cell transplant.

The chain has TRBV7-9 and TRBJ1-1; D may be TRBD1 (5 bases). The CDR3 has 15 amino acids. Trimming took 5 bases from V and 3 from J, leaving 16 bases between them. The germline CDR1 and CDR2 sequences are SEHNR and FQNEAQ (reference sequence). The CDR3 nucleotides are TGTGCCAGCAGCCCGCTCCGGGACTCCCACACTGAAGCTTTCTTT. Its translation is CASSPLRDSHTEAFF.

This clonotype was picked up a small number of times. This chain uses TRBV20-1 with TRBJ2-1; no clear D gene. From germline, CDR1 is DFQATT and CDR2 SNEGSKA (reference sequence). Trimming cost V 4 bases and J 3 bases, with 13 bases left between them. This CDR3 is built from 14 residues. Here the CDR3 DNA reads TGCAGTGCTACAGCGCCAATCAACTACAATGAGCAGTTCTTC. The encoded protein is CSATAPINYNEQFF.

Ten or more counts support this clonotype. This chain links TRBV20-1 with TRBJ2-3, with D possibly matching TRBD2 (6 bases). The CDR3 consists of 16 residues. V was cut by 6 bases and J by 2 bases, with 21 bases left in between. The germline gives CDR1 DFQATT, CDR2 SNEGSKA (reference sequence). The chain's CDR3 is CSASPNLATYTDTQYF. CDR3 nucleotides: TGCAGTGCCTCCCCCAACCTAGCGACCTACACAGATACGCAGTATTTT.

This rearrangement joins TRBV20-1 to TRBJ1-2, with D unclear. The CDR3 is 13 residues long. Per germline, CDR1 DFQATT and CDR2 SNEGSKA (reference sequence). Deletions cut 6 bases from V and 6 bases from J, with 17 bases between. The CDR3 region has the DNA TGCAGTGCCCCGTTGGGCTTGGTAGATGGCTACACCTTC. Its protein product is CSAPLGLVDGYTF.

Ten or more counts support this clonotype. The chain couples TRBV5-1 to TRBJ2-5; no firm D call. The V gene's germline CDR1 is SGHRS and CDR2 YFSETQ. The V end lost 0 bases, the J end lost 2 bases, and 8 bases lay between the germline ends. The length of the CDR3 is 14 residues. The CDR3 DNA reads TGCGCCAGCAGCTTGGAGGGCAGTCAAGAGACCCAGTACTTC. Amino acids: CASSLEGSQETQYF.

This clonotype was detected many times. The chain carries TRBV20-1 and TRBJ2-5, with a weak D call TRBD2 (5 bases). Germline CDR1 DFQATT, CDR2 SNEGSKA (reference sequence). V was clipped by 0 bases and J by 1 base, with 9 bases between them. This CDR3 has 14 amino acids. CDR3 in DNA: TGCAGTGCTAGAGAGGAGAGGGCCCAAGAGACCCAGTACTTC. Encoded protein: CSAREERAQETQYF.

The V and J genes are TRBV5-1 and TRBJ2-1, with 12 bases aligning to TRBD1. Trimming at V came to 4 bases and at J to 7 bases, leaving 6 bases not matched to a gene. The CDR3 totals 15 residues. Germline lookup yields CDR1 SGHRS and CDR2 YFSETQ. CDR3 nucleotides: TGCGCCAGCAGCCCGTGGGGACAGGGGGCAAATGAGCAGTTCTTC. Amino acids: CASSPWGQGANEQFF.

CDR3 nucleotides: TGCAGCGTTGTTAGCGTTGGACAGAAAGCTTTCTCCTACAATGAGCAGTTCTTC. Protein product: CSVVSVGQKAFSYNEQFF. The chain couples TRBV29-1 to TRBJ2-1; D may be TRBD1 (6 bases). The CDR3 extends over 18 amino acids. Germline CDR1 and CDR2: SQVTM and ANQGSEA. The germline V and J ends were trimmed by 4 bases and 0 bases, with 22 bases remaining between them.

The CDR3 region has the DNA TGTGCCAGCAGTGCCAATAGCGGGACCTCATACAATGAGCAGTTCTTC. Its translation is CASSANSGTSYNEQFF. The rearrangement joins TRBV12-3 or TRBV12-4 to TRBJ2-1, with 8 bases fitting TRBD2. The V and J ends lost 5 bases and 4 bases, in that order; junction bases with no gene match: 10. This CDR3 is built from 16 residues.

This clonotype appeared a few times. The rearrangement uses TRBV5-1 and TRBJ2-5; D not resolved. CDR1 is SGHRS, CDR2 YFSETQ, per germline. V was clipped by 1 base and J by 1 base, with 8 bases between them. The CDR3 totals 14 residues. CDR3: CASSLSSSQETQYF. In DNA form, the CDR3 reads TGCGCCAGCAGCTTGTCCTCCAGCCAAGAGACCCAGTACTTC.

This clonotype turned up a few times. The chain joins TRBV4-1 to TRBJ2-2; D is unclear. V lost 0 bases and J 6 bases, leaving 11 bases between the germline ends. Germline V lookup: CDR1 MGHRA, CDR2 YSYEKL. CDR3 length equals 15 residues. The CDR3 loop reads CASSQEGYGPGELFF. The CDR3 DNA reads as TGCGCCAGCAGCCAAGAGGGGTACGGACCCGGGGAGCTGTTTTTT.

This chain links TRBV12-3 or TRBV12-4 with TRBJ2-3; no definite D call. The V gene lost 1 base and the J gene lost 2 bases, with 7 bases spanning the gap. The length of the CDR3 is 14 residues. CDR3 protein: CASSLVGTTDTQYF. CDR3 DNA sequence: TGTGCCAGCAGTTTAGTGGGTACCACAGATACGCAGTATTTT.

The V and J genes are TRBV5-1 and TRBJ2-5; D is perhaps TRBD2 (6 bases). The CDR3 runs 15 residues. Trimming shortened V by 1 base and J by 5 bases, and 15 bases separated the two germline ends. Germline V gene data show CDR1 as SGHRS and CDR2 as YFSETQ. CDR3 sequence (DNA): TGCGCCAGCAGCTTGTCCCGGGAGCCCCGGGAGACCCAGTACTTC. Protein product: CASSLSREPRETQYF.

This clonotype has more than one count but fewer than ten. The chain combines TRBV28 with TRBJ2-5; D is tentatively TRBD1 or TRBD2 (5 bases each). V shed 5 bases and J shed 2 bases, with 15 bases lying between them. CDR3 length: 15 amino acids. Germline CDR1 MDHEN, CDR2 SYDVKM. CDR3 protein: CASSLLGTIQETQYF. CDR3 nucleotides: TGTGCCAGCAGTCTCCTTGGGACCATACAAGAGACCCAGTACTTC.

The J gene is TRBJ2-1, the V gene TRBV15; D is perhaps TRBD2 (6 bases). The CDR3 is made up of 14 amino acids. Per the germline V gene, CDR1 is LNHNV and CDR2 is YYDKDF (reference sequence). V was trimmed by 5 bases and J by 7 bases, leaving 15 bases between them. CDR3 sequence reads: CATSDGRLMNEQFF. The CDR3 DNA sequence: TGTGCCACCAGCGATGGGAGGTTAATGAATGAGCAGTTCTTC.

The chain couples TRBV5-1 to TRBJ2-5; 8 positions agree with TRBD1. J was trimmed by 5 bases and V by 4 bases; bases with no gene match: 7. Per germline, CDR1 SGHRS and CDR2 YFSETQ. The length of the CDR3 is 14 residues. The CDR3 nucleotides are TGCGCCAGCAGCCGGGCGACAGGGGATGAGACCCAGTACTTC. This translates into CASSRATGDETQYF.

This clonotype was counted a few times. The chain employs TRBV27 and TRBJ2-7; possibly TRBD1 for D (6 bases). CDR1 and CDR2 from the germline V gene are MNHEY and SMNVEV (reference sequence). Trimming took off 2 bases at V and 4 bases at J, with 9 bases between the two ends. This CDR3 spans 13 amino acids. The CDR3, as DNA: TGTGCCAGCAGTTTAACAGGGCGGTACGAGCAGTACTTC. It translates to CASSLTGRYEQYF.

There are a few counts of this clonotype. The chain joins TRBV12-3 or TRBV12-4 to TRBJ1-2; 7 bases map to TRBD1. V trimming: 5 bases; J trimming: 4 bases; junction bases outside the gene matches: 10. CDR3 size: 15 residues. The CDR3 region is CASSPMNRDSYGYTF. As DNA, the CDR3 is TGTGCCAGCAGTCCAATGAACCGGGACAGCTATGGCTACACCTTC.

The table lists this clonotype with a few counts. The gene calls are TRBV20-1 and TRBJ1-6; 8 bases fit TRBD1. The CDR3 loop spans 15 amino acids. From germline, CDR1 is DFQATT and CDR2 SNEGSKA (reference sequence). Germline trimming cut 1 base from V and 7 bases from J; bases unmatched to any gene: 6. Here the CDR3 DNA reads TGCAGTGCTAGAGGGACAGGGCCCTTCAATTCACCCCTCCACTTT. Its translation is CSARGTGPFNSPLHF.

The chain uses TRBV6-2 or TRBV6-3 and TRBJ2-1, with 9 nucleotides matching TRBD1. The CDR3 length is 15 residues. The germline CDR1 and CDR2 sequences are MNHEY and SVGEGT. Trimming removed 5 bases from V and 7 bases from J; junction bases left unmatched: 9. Written as DNA, the CDR3 is TGTGCCAGCAGTAAAGTCGGGACAGGGAGGAATGAGCAGTTCTTC. Translated, it gives CASSKVGTGRNEQFF.

At least ten counts were recorded for this clonotype. The chain joins TRBV7-2 to TRBJ2-3, with D hard to call. This CDR3 has 13 residues. The germline CDR1 and CDR2 sequences are SGHTA and FQGNSA. V gave up 6 bases and J gave up 1 base, with 8 bases separating them. DNA of the CDR3: TGTGCCAGCAGGTCGACCGGCACAGATACGCAGTATTTT. Translating gives CASRSTGTDTQYF.

CDR3 nucleotide sequence: TGTGCCAGCAGCCCCGGGGTAAGCTCCTACGAGCAGTACTTC. This sequence encodes CASSPGVSSYEQYF. The rearrangement joins TRBV28 to TRBJ2-7; tentative D call: TRBD2 (5 bases). The CDR3 runs 14 residues. Germline CDR1 reads MDHEN; CDR2 reads SYDVKM. V was trimmed by 6 bases and J by 0 bases, leaving 12 bases between them.

A few counts support this clonotype. The chain recombines TRBV9 with TRBJ2-1, with 9 bases that match TRBD1. The J segment lost 1 base and the V segment lost 1 base, leaving 3 bases of the junction unmatched. The germline V gene has CDR1 SGDLS and CDR2 YYNGEE. The CDR3 length is 16 residues. The CDR3 DNA follows: TGTGCCAGCAGCGTACGGACAGGGGCATCCTACAATGAGCAGTTCTTC. Encoded protein: CASSVRTGASYNEQFF.